The 29 T cell receptor beta chains in this list originate from one sample, sequenced in a study of vaccination and CD4 T cells after COVID-19. These receptors lack a known antigen. Stated treatment: roughly 11-day PBMC culture with coronavirus spike peptide pools or control peptides (ViraFEST assay). Researchers used the Oncomine TCR Beta short-read assay to sequence DNA from cultured CD4+ T cells. TCRdb processed the PCR reads anew with MiXCR; each CDR3 protein has one entry. The sample shows 8,500 to 14,000 distinct CDR3 sequences, approximately 40% of them seen only once. Sequenced sample: CD4+ T cells from blood, cultured in vitro. These TCRs come from a human donor who had recovered from COVID-19.

This clonotype was found a few times. J is TRBJ1-5 and V is TRBV21-1. TRBV21-1 is a pseudogene. The CDR3 has 13 residues. This CDR3 is CASSREVGWSQHF. In nucleotides, the CDR3 is TGTGCCAGCAGTCGTGAGGTAGGCTGGAGCCAGCATTTT.

This clonotype was counted a few times. The chain combines TRBV6-2 or TRBV6-3 with TRBJ2-1, with TRBD2 matching 9 bases. CDR3 length: 16 residues. Trimming removed 0 bases from V and 3 bases from J; junction bases left unmatched: 3. CDR1 and CDR2 (germline): MNHEY, SVGEGT. The CDR3 spells CASSYSRTSDYNEQFF. CDR3 nucleotide sequence: TGTGCCAGCAGTTACTCTCGGACTAGCGACTACAATGAGCAGTTCTTC.

The sample holds a few counts of this clonotype. V and J are TRBV28 and TRBJ1-2; no clear D gene. V dropped 4 bases and J dropped 8 bases, with 11 bases sitting between them. Germline CDR1 is MDHEN and CDR2 is SYDVKM. This CDR3 is 12 amino acids long. CDR3 sequence (DNA): TGTGCCAGCAGTTCAAGCCATTCAGGCTACACCTTC. As protein: CASSSSHSGYTF.

This clonotype is termed hyperexpanded (1% or more). The V gene is TRBV7-2, the J gene TRBJ2-2; D is tentatively TRBD1 or TRBD2 (5 bases each). The CDR3 is made up of 16 amino acids. Germline V gene data show CDR1 as SGHTA and CDR2 as FQGNSA. Trimming left V 1 base short and J 1 base short, with 10 bases between. DNA for the CDR3: TGTGCCAGCAGCTTAGGAGGGCAGGGGAACACCGGGGAGCTGTTTTTT. Protein: CASSLGGQGNTGELFF.

This clonotype appeared a few times. The rearrangement links TRBV28 to TRBJ2-1; no definite D call. Germline loops: CDR1 MDHEN, CDR2 SYDVKM. The V gene lost 3 bases and the J gene lost 0 bases, with 0 bases spanning the gap. CDR3 length equals 12 residues. The CDR3 region has the DNA TGTGCCAGCAGTTTCTCCTACAATGAGCAGTTCTTC. Translating gives CASSFSYNEQFF.

The chain is built from TRBV19 and TRBJ2-7; 7 bases agree with TRBD2. Germline loops: CDR1 LNHDA, CDR2 SQIVND (reference sequence). The CDR3 length is 15 residues. The V segment lost 4 bases and the J segment 5 bases; nucleotides outside the gene matches: 11. The CDR3 DNA follows: TGTGCCAGTAGTACCAGGACTAGAAAAGGTGACGAGCAGTACTTC. Protein sequence: CASSTRTRKGDEQYF. The variable domain in full, with the rest retrieved from reference TRBV19 and TRBJ2-7, is DGGITQSPKYLFRKEGQNVTLSCEQNLNHDAMYWYRQDPGQGLRLIYYSQIVNDFQKGDIAEGYSVSREKKESFPLTVTSAQKNPTAFYLCASSTRTRKGDEQYFGPGTRLTVT.

This clonotype has just one count. The chain employs TRBV5-1 and TRBJ2-1; no clear D gene. V dropped 0 bases and J dropped 5 bases, with 9 bases sitting between them. The CDR3 extends over 14 amino acids. Per the germline V gene, CDR1 is SGHRS and CDR2 is YFSETQ. As DNA, the CDR3 is TGCGCCAGCAGCTTGGTTAGGTTAGACAATGAGCAGTTCTTC. This sequence encodes CASSLVRLDNEQFF.

The chain joins TRBV18 to TRBJ1-1, with 11 bases aligning to TRBD1. The ends lost 1 base at V and 4 bases at J; junction bases unmatched: 5. There are 16 residues in the CDR3. CDR1 and CDR2 from the germline V gene are KGHSH and LQKENI. The CDR3 bases are TGTGCCAGCTCACCACTGACCGGGACAGGGGGCACTGAAGCTTTCTTT. Translated, it gives CASSPLTGTGGTEAFF.

The CDR3 region has the DNA TGTGCCACCAGCAGACCCGGGACGCGGGCCACCGGGGAGCTGTTTTTT. Protein sequence: CATSRPGTRATGELFF. V is TRBV15 and J is TRBJ2-2; D may correspond to TRBD1 or TRBD2 (5 bases each). V lost 2 bases and J 4 bases, leaving 14 bases between the germline ends. CDR1 and CDR2 from the germline V gene are LNHNV and YYDKDF (reference sequence). The CDR3 is made up of 16 amino acids.

On this clonotype: The junction differs from germline at one of its ends, possibly a read error. The chain joins TRBV6-5 to TRBJ2-7, with D perhaps matching TRBD1 (6 bases). The CDR3 contains 13 residues. Germline CDR1 is MNHEY and CDR2 is SVGAGI. As DNA, the CDR3 is TGTGCCAGCAGTTACCCGAGACAGGCCATTCTCCTCTTC. Amino acids: CASSYPRQAILLF.

The V call is TRBV28, the J call TRBJ2-3, with 8 bases aligning to TRBD2. Trimming took 10 bases from V and 6 from J; bases not matched to a gene: 12. This CDR3 is 14 amino acids long. Germline V CDR1 and CDR2: MDHEN, SYDVKM. The DNA for the CDR3 is TGTGCCACTTCTTCGGCGGGAGGTTCGGATACGCAGTATTTT. Translating it yields CATSSAGGSDTQYF. Full variable domain (remainder filled in from reference TRBV28 and TRBJ2-3): DVKVTQSSRYLVKRTGEKVFLECVQDMDHENMFWYRQDPGLGLRLIYFSYDVKMKEKGDIPEGYSVSREKKERFSLILESASTNQTSMYLCATSSAGGSDTQYFGPGTRLTVL.

The J gene is TRBJ1-1, the V gene TRBV5-1; 10 bases are shared with TRBD1. Germline trimming cut 4 bases from V and 2 bases from J; bases unmatched to any gene: 8. In germline, CDR1 is SGHRS, CDR2 YFSETQ. The CDR3 covers 16 residues. In DNA, the CDR3 is TGCGCCAGCAGCCCATGGACAGGGGGAGGCAACACTGAAGCTTTCTTT. Protein: CASSPWTGGGNTEAFF.

The chain couples TRBV7-9 to TRBJ1-6; D is possibly TRBD1 (6 bases). CDR1 and CDR2 (germline): SEHNR, FQNEAQ (reference sequence). The V end lost 3 bases, the J end lost 2 bases, and 14 bases lay between the germline ends. CDR3 length: 17 residues. CDR3 protein: CASSFNRGATYNSPLHF. The CDR3 DNA follows: TGTGCCAGCAGCTTCAACCGGGGGGCCACCTATAATTCACCCCTCCACTTT. Full variable domain (missing parts from reference TRBV7-9 and TRBJ1-6): DTGVSQNPRHKITKRGQNVTFRCDPISEHNRLYWYRQTLGQGPEFLTYFQNEAQLEKSRLLSDRFSAERPKGSFSTLEIQRTEQGDSAMYLCASSFNRGATYNSPLHFGNGTRLTVT.

CDR3: CASSQVVQGRSYGYTF. The CDR3, as DNA: TGCGCCAGCAGCCAAGTAGTTCAAGGACGGAGCTATGGCTACACCTTC. The chain combines TRBV4-1 with TRBJ1-2; D uncertain. CDR3 size: 16 residues. V was clipped by 1 base and J by 4 bases, with 16 bases between them. Germline V gene sequence: CDR1 MGHRA, CDR2 YSYEKL.

This sequence joins TRBV5-4 and TRBJ2-5; perhaps D is TRBD1 or TRBD2 (6 bases each). This CDR3 comprises 14 residues. V was pared by 2 bases and J by 3 bases, with 11 bases between. Germline V gene sequence: CDR1 SGHNT, CDR2 YYREEE (reference sequence). CDR3 nucleotides: TGTGCCAGCAGCTTAAGGGGGGCAGAAGAGACCCAGTACTTC. This gives the protein CASSLRGAEETQYF.

This clonotype has only a few counts. J is TRBJ2-7 and V is TRBV2; no firm D call. This CDR3 spans 13 amino acids. Germline V gene data show CDR1 as SNHLY and CDR2 as FYNNEI. The V and J ends lost 7 bases and 2 bases respectively, with 12 bases between them. CDR3 nucleotides: TGTGCCAGCATGCGAGCGTCGCCCTACGAGCAGTACTTC. It encodes CASMRASPYEQYF.

The rearrangement joins TRBV18 to TRBJ2-7, with 9 bases that match TRBD1. Germline CDR1 KGHSH, CDR2 LQKENI. Germline trimming cut 2 bases from V and 4 bases from J; bases unmatched to any gene: 6. The CDR3 has 15 residues. The CDR3 protein is CASSPGRDRVYEQYF. For the CDR3, the DNA is TGTGCCAGCTCACCAGGACGGGACAGGGTTTACGAGCAGTACTTC.

A few counts support this clonotype. The rearrangement links TRBV19 to TRBJ2-3; D gene unclear. Trimming stripped 3 bases from V and 6 bases from J, with 13 bases between. The CDR3 loop spans 14 amino acids. Germline CDR1 is LNHDA and CDR2 is SQIVND (reference sequence). The CDR3 spells CASSIVALGDTQYF. In DNA, the CDR3 is TGTGCCAGTAGTATCGTGGCCTTAGGGGATACGCAGTATTTT.

This chain connects TRBV7-9 to TRBJ1-1; D not resolved. This CDR3 spans 14 amino acids. The V end was cut by 5 bases, the J end by 3 bases, with 13 bases between. In germline, CDR1 is SEHNR, CDR2 FQNEAQ (reference sequence). The CDR3 loop is CASSRAGTYTEAFF. The CDR3 DNA sequence: TGTGCCAGCAGCCGGGCTGGCACTTACACTGAAGCTTTCTTT.

J is TRBJ1-1 and V is TRBV29-1; D ambiguous. Trimming shortened V by 6 bases and J by 6 bases, and 20 bases separated the two germline ends. CDR1 and CDR2 from the germline V gene are SQVTM and ANQGSEA. CDR3 size: 14 residues. CDR3 coding DNA: TGCAGCGTCGCAACACCTGGGGTCAATCCTGAAGCTTTCTTT. Translation: CSVATPGVNPEAFF.

Only a few counts were recorded for this clonotype. The chain couples TRBV7-9 to TRBJ1-1, with 7 bases lining up with TRBD1. This CDR3 region has 14 residues. Germline CDR1 reads SEHNR; CDR2 reads FQNEAQ (reference sequence). V lost 5 bases, J lost 1 base, and 4 bases stayed unmatched. The CDR3 DNA follows: TGTGCCAGCAGCCTCGGACAGGCGAACACTGAAGCTTTCTTT. Residues: CASSLGQANTEAFF.

This chain links TRBV24-1 with TRBJ2-2, with D unclear. CDR1 and CDR2 from the germline V gene are KGHDR and SFDVKD. The CDR3 extends over 17 amino acids. Trimming cost V 0 bases and J 1 base, with 11 bases left between them. The CDR3 DNA follows: TGTGCCACCAGTGATTTGAGTTGGTCGGGGAACACCGGGGAGCTGTTTTTT. This encodes CATSDLSWSGNTGELFF.

The chain has TRBV10-3 and TRBJ1-5, with D possibly matching TRBD1 (6 bases). Looked up from germline, CDR1 is ENHRY and CDR2 is SYGVKD. This CDR3 has 13 amino acids. The ends were cut back, 6 bases at V and 5 bases at J, with 11 bases in the middle. CDR3 protein: CAISEGEYQPQHF. Here the CDR3 DNA reads TGTGCCATCAGCGAGGGGGAATATCAGCCCCAGCATTTT.

The chain joins TRBV15 to TRBJ1-2, with a possible D match to TRBD1 (6 bases). Trimming pared 1 base from V and 2 bases from J, leaving 8 bases between. Germline CDR1 is LNHNV and CDR2 is YYDKDF (reference sequence). This CDR3 region has 14 residues. CDR3 amino acids: CATSRVGGNYGYTF. The CDR3 DNA sequence: TGTGCCACCAGCAGAGTAGGGGGGAACTATGGCTACACCTTC. The variable domain in full, with the rest retrieved from reference TRBV15 and TRBJ1-2, is DAMVIQNPRYQVTQFGKPVTLSCSQTLNHNVMYWYQQKSSQAPKLLFHYYDKDFNNEADTPDNFQSRRPNTSFCFLDIRSPGLGDTAMYLCATSRVGGNYGYTFGSGTRLTVV.

The V and J genes are TRBV7-2 and TRBJ2-6; TRBD1 matches at 9 bases. This CDR3 contains 18 residues. Losses at the gene ends were 5 bases for V and 0 bases for J; bases not matched to a gene: 8. CDR1 and CDR2 from the germline V gene are SGHTA and FQGNSA. CDR3: CASSRGQGKTSGANVLTF. CDR3 sequence (DNA): TGTGCCAGCAGCCGCGGACAGGGGAAAACCTCTGGGGCCAACGTCCTGACTTTC.

This chain joins TRBV6-5 and TRBJ2-7; no firm D call. Trimming shortened V by 4 bases and J by 0 bases, and 13 bases separated the two germline ends. Germline CDR1 and CDR2: MNHEY and SVGAGI. The CDR3 consists of 15 residues. CDR3 nucleotides: TGTGCCAGCAGTTTTGGGCTACCCAACTCCTACGAGCAGTACTTC. Protein product: CASSFGLPNSYEQYF.

The rearrangement joins TRBV11-2 to TRBJ1-2; 8 positions agree with TRBD1. Germline CDR1 is SGHAT and CDR2 is FQNNGV. This CDR3 has 14 residues. V shed 3 bases and J 4 bases; nucleotides not matched to a gene: 4. CDR3 in amino acids: CASSLSQGAYGYTF. The CDR3 nucleotides are TGTGCCAGCAGCTTGTCCCAGGGGGCCTATGGCTACACCTTC. Full variable domain (outside the CDR3, taken from reference TRBV11-2 and TRBJ1-2): EAGVAQSPRYKIIEKRQSVAFWCNPISGHATLYWYQQILGQGPKLLIQFQNNGVVDDSQLPKDRFSAERLKGVDSTLKIQPAKLEDSAVYLCASSLSQGAYGYTFGSGTRLTVV.

This chain uses TRBV28 with TRBJ2-5; D uncertain. Trimming stripped 5 bases from V and 6 bases from J, with 19 bases between. The CDR3 runs to 15 residues. The germline V gene encodes CDR1 MDHEN and CDR2 SYDVKM. The CDR3 sequence is CASSPPTPGSKTQYF. CDR3 nucleotide sequence: TGTGCCAGCAGTCCCCCGACCCCAGGTTCAAAGACCCAGTACTTC. Supplemented by reference TRBV28 and TRBJ2-5, the full variable domain reads DVKVTQSSRYLVKRTGEKVFLECVQDMDHENMFWYRQDPGLGLRLIYFSYDVKMKEKGDIPEGYSVSREKKERFSLILESASTNQTSMYLCASSPPTPGSKTQYFGPGTRLLVL.

V and J are TRBV6-2 or TRBV6-3 and TRBJ2-1, with TRBD2 matching over 11 bases. The CDR3 has 18 residues. In germline, CDR1 is MNHEY, CDR2 SVGEGT. V was pared by 5 bases and J by 0 bases, with 9 bases of the junction left unmatched. The CDR3 DNA follows: TGTGCCAGCAGTAGACAGAAAACTAGCGGGAGCTCCTACAATGAGCAGTTCTTC. Protein product: CASSRQKTSGSSYNEQFF.